The source of this T cell receptor beta chain is a study of T cell responses to AZD1222 COVID-19 vaccine. Broader study findings: Spike-wide coverage was observed for vaccine-associated CD4 TCRs, with dominant responses at 160-218 and 743-854. Only after the peak T cell response were repertoires sampled. Nearly half of spike-specific TCRs reportedly target variant regions that are unmutated in the B.1.351 and B.1.1.7 variants.

This clone was recorded once. Its antigen is not known. Assay: immunoSEQ multiplex PCR; the TCRdb copy retains only in-frame clones and omits some. Here the sample spans around 170,000 clones, about nine tenths being singletons. Looked up from germline, CDR1 is MNHEY and CDR2 is SMNVEV (reference sequence). CDR3 length: 12 residues. Trimming shortened V by 5 bases and J by 8 bases, and 12 bases separated the two germline ends. Sequences were derived from peripheral blood, sampled on day 0 of AZD1222 vaccination. The receptor was derived from an adult in good health. V gene TRBV27 combines with J gene TRBJ1-2; D is ambiguous. The CDR3 bases are TGTGCCAGCAGTCTGGCCGGGTGGGGCTACACCTTC. This gives the protein CASSLAGWGYTF.